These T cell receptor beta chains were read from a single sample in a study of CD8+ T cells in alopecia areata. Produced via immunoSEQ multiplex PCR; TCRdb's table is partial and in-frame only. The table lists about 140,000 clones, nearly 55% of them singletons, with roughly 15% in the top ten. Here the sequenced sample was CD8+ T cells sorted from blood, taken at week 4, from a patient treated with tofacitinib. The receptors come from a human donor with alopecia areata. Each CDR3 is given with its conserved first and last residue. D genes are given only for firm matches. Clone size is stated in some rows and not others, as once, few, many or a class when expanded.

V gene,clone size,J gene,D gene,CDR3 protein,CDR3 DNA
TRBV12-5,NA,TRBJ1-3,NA,CASGPQDWNTIYF,TGTGCTAGTGGTCCCCAGGACTGGAACACCATATATTTT
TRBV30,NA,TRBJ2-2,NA,CAWSVGSTGELFF,TGTGCCTGGAGTGTCGGGAGCACCGGGGAGCTGTTTTTT
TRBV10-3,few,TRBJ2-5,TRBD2,CAISRSGGQETQYF,TGTGCCATCAGCCGTAGCGGGGGCCAAGAGACCCAGTACTTC
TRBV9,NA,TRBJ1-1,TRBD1,CASSLGGQGNTEAFF,TGTGCCAGCAGCTTAGGCGGACAGGGGAACACTGAAGCTTTCTTT
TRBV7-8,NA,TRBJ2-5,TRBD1,CASSLTGGQETQYF,TGTGCCAGCAGCTTGACAGGGGGTCAAGAGACCCAGTACTTC
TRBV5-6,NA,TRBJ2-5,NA,CASSLEGEETQYF,TGTGCCAGCAGCTTGGAGGGCGAAGAGACCCAGTACTTC
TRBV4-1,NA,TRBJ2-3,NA,CASSHPTGRRDTQYF,TGCGCCAGCAGCCATCCTACCGGGCGCAGGGATACGCAGTATTTT
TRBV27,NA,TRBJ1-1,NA,CASSLLGAPVTEAFF,TGTGCCAGCAGTTTATTGGGGGCGCCTGTCACTGAAGCTTTCTTT
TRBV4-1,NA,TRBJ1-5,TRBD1,CASSPSGGQGDQPQHF,TGCGCCAGCAGCCCAAGTGGGGGACAGGGGGATCAGCCCCAGCATTTT
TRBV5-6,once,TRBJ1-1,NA,CASSSLGGNTEAFF,TGTGCCAGCAGCTCGCTAGGGGGGAACACTGAAGCTTTCTTT
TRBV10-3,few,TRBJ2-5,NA,CAISESQEDSETQYF,TGTGCCATCAGTGAGTCGCAGGAAGATTCCGAGACCCAGTACTTC
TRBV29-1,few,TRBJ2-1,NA,CSVEPTDNGDYNEQFF,TGCAGCGTTGAACCGACAGACAATGGGGACTACAATGAGCAGTTCTTC
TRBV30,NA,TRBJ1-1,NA,CAWTRGVGTEAFF,TGTGCCTGGACAAGAGGGGTGGGCACTGAAGCTTTCTTT
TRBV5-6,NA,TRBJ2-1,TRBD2,CASSPGVRGVYNEQFF,TGTGCCAGCAGCCCGGGAGTGCGGGGGGTTTACAATGAGCAGTTCTTC
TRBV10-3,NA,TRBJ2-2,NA,CAISESRANTGELFF,TGTGCCATCAGTGAGTCGAGGGCGAACACCGGGGAGCTGTTTTTT
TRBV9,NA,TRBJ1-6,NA,CASSVGGGDNSPLHF,TGTGCCAGCAGCGTAGGGGGCGGCGATAATTCACCCCTCCACTTT
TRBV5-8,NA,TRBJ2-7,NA,CASPPVGGGLPYEQYF,TGTGCCAGCCCTCCGGTGGGGGGGGGCCTCCCCTACGAGCAGTACTTC
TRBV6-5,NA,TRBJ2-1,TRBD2,CASSPSGGSYNEQFF,TGTGCCAGCAGTCCCAGCGGGGGATCCTACAATGAGCAGTTCTTC
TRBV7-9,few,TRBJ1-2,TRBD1,CASSLTGQLNYGYTF,TGTGCCAGCAGCCTTACGGGACAGTTGAACTATGGCTACACCTTC
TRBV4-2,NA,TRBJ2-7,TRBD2,CASSPHLGLAGEQYF,TGTGCCAGCAGCCCCCACCTAGGACTAGCCGGCGAGCAGTACTTC
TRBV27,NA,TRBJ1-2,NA,CASSLGPDSFYNGYTF,TGTGCCAGCAGTCTGGGGCCGGACAGTTTCTACAATGGCTACACCTTC
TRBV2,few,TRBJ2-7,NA,CASSLYEQYF,TGTGCCAGCAGTCTATACGAGCAGTACTTC
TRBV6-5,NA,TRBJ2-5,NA,CASSPTAGFQETQYF,TGTGCCAGCAGTCCAACGGCAGGTTTCCAAGAGACCCAGTACTTC
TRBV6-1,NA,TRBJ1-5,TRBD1,CASSARPGTVSDQPQHF,TGTGCCAGCAGTGCCCGTCCCGGGACAGTTAGTGATCAGCCCCAGCATTTT
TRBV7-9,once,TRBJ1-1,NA,CASSWGLEAFF,TGTGCCAGCTCCTGGGGGCTTGAAGCTTTCTTT
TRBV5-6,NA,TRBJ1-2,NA,CASSWVAEESYGYTF,TGTGCCAGCAGCTGGGTGGCGGAGGAGAGCTATGGCTACACCTTC
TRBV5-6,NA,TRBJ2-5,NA,CASSFDSQETQYF,TGTGCCAGCAGCTTCGACTCCCAAGAGACCCAGTACTTC
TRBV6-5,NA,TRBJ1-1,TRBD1,CASRTAGGHTEAFF,TGTGCCAGCAGAACAGCAGGGGGTCACACTGAAGCTTTCTTT
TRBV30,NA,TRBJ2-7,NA,CAWSVHSGYEQYF,TGTGCCTGGAGTGTACATAGCGGTTACGAGCAGTACTTC
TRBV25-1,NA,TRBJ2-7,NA,CASSEWDSVEQYF,TGTGCCAGCAGTGAATGGGACTCGGTCGAGCAGTACTTC
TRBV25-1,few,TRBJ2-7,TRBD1,CASSAGTGFSEQYF,TGTGCCAGCAGTGCGGGGACAGGGTTCTCCGAGCAGTACTTC